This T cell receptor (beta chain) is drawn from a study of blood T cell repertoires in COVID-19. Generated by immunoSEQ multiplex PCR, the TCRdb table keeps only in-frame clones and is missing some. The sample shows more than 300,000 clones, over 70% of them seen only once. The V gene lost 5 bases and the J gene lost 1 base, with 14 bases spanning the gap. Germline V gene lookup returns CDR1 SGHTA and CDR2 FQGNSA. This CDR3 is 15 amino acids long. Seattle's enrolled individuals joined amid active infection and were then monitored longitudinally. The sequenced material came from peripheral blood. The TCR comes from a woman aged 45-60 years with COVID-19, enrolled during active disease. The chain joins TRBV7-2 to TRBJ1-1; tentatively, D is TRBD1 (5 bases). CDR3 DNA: TGTGCCAGCAGCCCCAGGGTCCTTGGGAACACTGAAGCTTTCTTT. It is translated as CASSPRVLGNTEAFF.